This TCR beta chain was captured by sequencing in a study of shared clonotypes between healthy human individuals. The overall study: The study used three CD4 naive, three CD4 memory, two CD8 naive and one CD8 memory plate per donor. Study findings and constraints: The generation probabilities recorded for non-shared clonotypes fell below those of clonotypes shared by all four donors. Large sequencing depth failed to make sorted-subset sequencing complete, rarefaction showed.

Comments on this clone: Its specificity is not known.

Using immunoSEQ multiplex PCR, the repertoire was profiled, and TCRdb retains in-frame clones only, with some absent. The table lists approximately 620,000 clones, 95% to 98% of them singletons. The sequencing input was naive CD4+ T cells sorted from blood. Subset indicated: CD45RA+ positively selected. This receptor was obtained from a woman in her thirties in good health.

The CDR3 here is CASSLPPESTRQYF. CDR3 nucleotide sequence: TGTGCCAGCAGTTTACCCCCCGAGAGTACGCGGCAGTACTTC. The gene calls are TRBV28 and TRBJ2-7; D ambiguous. CDR3 length: 14 residues. CDR1 is MDHEN and CDR2 is SYDVKM in the germline V gene. V lost 2 bases, J lost 9 bases, and 17 bases lay in between.